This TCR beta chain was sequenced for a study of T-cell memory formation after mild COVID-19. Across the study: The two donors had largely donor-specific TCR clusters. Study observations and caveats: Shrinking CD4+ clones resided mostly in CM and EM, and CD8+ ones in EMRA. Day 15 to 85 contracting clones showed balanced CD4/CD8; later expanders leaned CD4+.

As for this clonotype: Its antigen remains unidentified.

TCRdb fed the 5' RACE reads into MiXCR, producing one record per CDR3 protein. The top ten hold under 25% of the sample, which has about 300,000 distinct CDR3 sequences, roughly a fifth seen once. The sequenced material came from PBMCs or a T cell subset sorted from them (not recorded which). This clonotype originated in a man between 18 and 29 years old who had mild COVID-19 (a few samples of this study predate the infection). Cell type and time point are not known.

CDR3 coding DNA: TGTGCCAGCAAACCCGAGGCCGGGACAGGTCCCTACGAGCAGTACGTC. It translates to CASKPEAGTGPYEQYV. The chain carries TRBV7-2 and TRBJ2-7, with TRBD1 identical over 8 bases. Germline V gene sequence: CDR1 SGHTA, CDR2 FQGNSA. The trim removed 7 bases at V and 2 bases at J, leaving 13 bases unmatched. The CDR3 extends over 16 amino acids.